The entry below gives a single T cell receptor beta chain sequence along with its context. Its antigen is unknown. No base-level quality is on record; no much larger clone is a single base apart. This sample includes further DNA sequences coding for the same CDR3. TCRbeta CDR3 regions were amplified from genomic DNA by means of the immunoSEQ Assay, a bias-controlled multiplex PCR. Per the original workflow: Within the assay, amplification of reference gene primers was used to estimate how many nucleated cells each sample contained. To quantify the absolute abundance of each unique TCRbeta CDR3 rearrangement, sequence reads were collapsed and filtered. For each sample, productive Simpson clonality was calculated as the square root of Simpson's diversity index across productive rearrangements. Sourced from immuneACCESS, this table was stored by TCRdb with only in-frame sequences that have V and J called. A share of the clones is absent; for the studies checked, an unresolved V gene accounts for under half, and the remainder has no known explanation. D and trimming come from the DNA, and the V and J calls and clone size come from that table. The sample profile shows under 450,000 clones; roughly 80% of them were found once. Jointly, the top ten make up about 1.2% of the sample.

Whole blood was collected in K2EDTA tubes by collaborating institutions according to the institutions' own protocols. For TCRbeta analysis, collaborators shipped samples in one of three forms: frozen whole blood, isolated PBMCs, or DNA extracted from either of those sample types. This entry comes from a study of blood T cell repertoires in COVID-19 (dated by TCRdb to the early 2020s). For the study in its entirety: The collaborator samples originated in the United States, Italy and Spain and spanned the acute and convalescent phases of COVID-19. Deeply sampled blood TCRbeta repertoires from subjects exposed to, actively infected with, or recovered from COVID-19 were included in the dataset. The repertoires were made available in a free public database intended to serve as a resource for research on the immune response to SARS-CoV-2. Where available, HLA class I and class II types were taken from metadata supplied by the sample provider and were not determined by assay-based typing. A de-identified subject ID, COVID-19 status, age in years and sex were almost always included in the sample metadata. The samples were drawn from the first 160 participants of the ongoing ImmuneRACE study and from under 1,500 subjects provided by 6 global collaborators. The prospective study material was composed of cDNA or gDNA derived from T cells, B-cell-depleted T cells, or PBMCs.

Counted from cysteine to phenylalanine, this CDR3 has 15 amino acids. The DNA shown is the 45-base CDR3, in frame from base 1. Relative to germline, V is missing 2 bases and J is missing 4 bases, with 5 bases of the junction outside any gene match. The CDR1 and CDR2 encoded by the germline V gene are MRHNA and SNTAGT. Findings and caveats that apply to the study as a whole: The quantity of clinical and demographic metadata differed by source and by participant and was supplied without curation.

This receptor was identified in a human donor with acute or convalescent COVID-19. The donor label of this sample is uncertain. The sample consisted of peripheral blood. In this chain, TRBV6-4 is recombined with TRBJ2-1; TRBD2 fits 7 bases in the junction. The CDR3 region reads CASSDRGGSYNEQFF. The nucleotides are TGTGCCAGCAGTGACCGGGGAGGGAGTTACAATGAGCAGTTCTTC.